This TCR beta chain originates from a study of cytomegalovirus exposure and HLA in healthy donors. The study's findings and limits: Some V segments, TRBV6-2 and TRBV6-3 among them, were indistinguishable and were therefore excluded.

This CDR3 is 15 amino acids long. Germline values: CDR1 SGHDT, CDR2 YYEEEE. Trimming stripped 4 bases from V and 8 bases from J, with 18 bases between. 13 Jbeta primers and 60 Vbeta primers were used for the PCR. Here immunoSEQ multiplex PCR was the method, and the copy in TCRdb shows in-frame clones only, minus some. The sample carries about 130,000 clones, approximately 69% recorded once. On this clone: Its antigen is undetermined.

The sample was PBMCs. The V and J genes are TRBV5-6 and TRBJ1-4, with D perhaps matching TRBD1 (6 bases). This receptor was taken from a man aged 35 to 55 in good health and CMV-seropositive. CDR3 nucleotides: TGTGCCAGCAGCCCTTCAGGGGCGTCTGGCGAAAAACTGTTTTTT. This codes for CASSPSGASGEKLFF.